This T cell receptor beta chain was recovered during a study of shared clonotypes between healthy human individuals. Study-wide points: Shared clonotypes: about 5.3% naive CD4, roughly 4% naive CD8, about 2.5% memory CD4, 0.4% memory CD8. Naive subsets usually exceeded memory subsets in estimated richness.

Repertoires were generated with immunoSEQ multiplex PCR, while TCRdb's copy carries only in-frame clones and drops some. Of over 400,000 clones listed, 90% to 96% were seen once; the top ten hold about 0.059%. This clone was observed once. Its antigen is currently unknown. The length of the CDR3 is 13 residues. Germline trimming cut 4 bases from V and 5 bases from J; bases unmatched to any gene: 2. Germline V gives CDR1 LNHDA, CDR2 SQIVND (reference sequence). The chain has TRBV19 and TRBJ2-7; 10 bases match TRBD2. This clonotype was sampled from a woman under 40 in good health. Material for sequencing was naive CD4+ T cells sorted from blood. Specified subset: CD45RA+ positively selected. The CDR3 coding sequence is TGTGCCAGTAGTAGGGGACTAGCGAACGAGCAGTACTTC. As protein: CASSRGLANEQYF.